This TCR beta chain was profiled in a study of shared clonotypes between healthy human individuals. Study at large: The cohort had two women and three men, ages 18 to 49.

As for this clone: The antigen is not known.

Germline-derived CDR1 and CDR2 are SGHAT and FQNNGV. V shed 3 bases and J 6 bases; nucleotides not matched to a gene: 14. CDR3 length: 18 amino acids. Whole-study findings and limits: It was the few donors that limited the genetic and exposure-history diversity represented.

TCRdb keeps only in-frame clones here, not all; method: immunoSEQ multiplex PCR. Found here are 2,500,000 or so clones, less than 95% of them singletons; the top ten hold approximately 0.41%. Sequencing was done on a sample of naive CD4+ T cells from PBMCs. Sample subset: CD45RA+ positively selected. The V gene is TRBV11-2, the J gene TRBJ2-1; the match to TRBD2 covers 10 bases. This TCR was recovered from a man younger than 35 in good health. Some clones in this sample may be carry-over from other donors' samples. The DNA of the CDR3 is TGTGCCAGCAGCTTTGTTGGACTAGCGGTTTCCGGCCGCAATGAGCAGTTCTTC. It translates to CASSFVGLAVSGRNEQFF.